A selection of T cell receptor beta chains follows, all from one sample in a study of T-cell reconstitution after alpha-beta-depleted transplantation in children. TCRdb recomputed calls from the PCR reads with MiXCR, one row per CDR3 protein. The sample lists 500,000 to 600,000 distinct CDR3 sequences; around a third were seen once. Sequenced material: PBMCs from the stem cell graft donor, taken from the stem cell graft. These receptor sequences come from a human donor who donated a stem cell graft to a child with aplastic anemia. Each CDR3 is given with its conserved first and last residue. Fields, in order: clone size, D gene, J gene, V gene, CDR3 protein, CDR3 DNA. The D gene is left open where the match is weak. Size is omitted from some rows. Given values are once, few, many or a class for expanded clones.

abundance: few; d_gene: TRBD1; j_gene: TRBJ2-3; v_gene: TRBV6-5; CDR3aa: CASKLGQGFGTERADTQYF; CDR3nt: TGTGCCAGCAAGTTGGGACAGGGGTTTGGAACTGAGCGGGCAGATACGCAGTATTTT
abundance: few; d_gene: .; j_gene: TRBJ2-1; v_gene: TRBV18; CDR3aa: CASSRPEGLEFF; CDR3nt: TGTGCCAGCTCCCGTCCAGAGGGCTTGGAGTTCTTC
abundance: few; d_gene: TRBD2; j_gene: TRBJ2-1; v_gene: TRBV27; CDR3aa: CASSGAGIYNEQFF; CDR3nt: TGTGCCAGCAGTGGAGCGGGGATATACAATGAGCAGTTCTTC
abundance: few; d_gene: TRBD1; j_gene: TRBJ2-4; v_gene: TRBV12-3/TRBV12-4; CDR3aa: CASSWAGGKNIQYF; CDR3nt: TGTGCCAGCAGTTGGGCAGGGGGCAAAAACATTCAGTACTTC
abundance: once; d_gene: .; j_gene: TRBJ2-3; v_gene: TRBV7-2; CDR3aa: CASRSPNADTQYF; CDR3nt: TGTGCCAGCAGGTCCCCCAATGCAGATACGCAGTATTTT
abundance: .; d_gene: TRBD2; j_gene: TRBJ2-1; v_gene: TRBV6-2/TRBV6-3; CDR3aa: CASSYGAGVSNEQFF; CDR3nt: TGTGCCAGCAGTTATGGAGCGGGAGTGTCAAATGAGCAGTTCTTC
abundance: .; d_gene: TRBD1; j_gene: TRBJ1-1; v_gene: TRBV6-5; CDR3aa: CASSSDGTGEIKNTEAFF; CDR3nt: TGTGCCAGCAGTTCCGACGGGACAGGGGAAATAAAGAACACTGAAGCTTTCTTT
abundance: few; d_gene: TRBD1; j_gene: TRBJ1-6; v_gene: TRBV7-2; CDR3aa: CASSATGWNSPLHF; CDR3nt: TGTGCCAGCAGCGCGACAGGGTGGAATTCACCCCTCCACTTT
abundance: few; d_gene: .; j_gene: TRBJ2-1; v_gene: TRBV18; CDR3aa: CASSPRSSSYNEQFF; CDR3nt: TGTGCCAGCTCACCACGGTCTAGCTCCTACAATGAGCAGTTCTTC
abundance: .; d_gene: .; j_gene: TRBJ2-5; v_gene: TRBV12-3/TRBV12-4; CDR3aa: CASSQHGGEKETQYF; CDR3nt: TGTGCCAGCAGCCAGCATGGGGGCGAAAAAGAGACCCAGTACTTC
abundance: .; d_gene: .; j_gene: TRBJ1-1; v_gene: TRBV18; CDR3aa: CASSPNNAGTTEAFF; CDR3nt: TGTGCCAGCTCACCAAATAATGCTGGGACCACTGAAGCTTTCTTT
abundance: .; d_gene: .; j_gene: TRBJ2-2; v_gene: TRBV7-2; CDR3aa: CASSLAQLGPGELFF; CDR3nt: TGTGCCAGCAGCTTAGCCCAATTGGGACCCGGGGAGCTGTTTTTT
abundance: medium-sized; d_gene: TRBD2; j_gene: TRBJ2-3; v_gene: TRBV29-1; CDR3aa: CSVVGTSGSTDTQYF; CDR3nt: TGCAGCGTTGTTGGGACTAGCGGGAGTACAGATACGCAGTATTTT
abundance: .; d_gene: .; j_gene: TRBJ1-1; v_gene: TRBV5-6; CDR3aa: CASSSRVGLNTEAFF; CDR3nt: TGTGCCAGCAGCTCGCGGGTGGGCCTGAACACTGAAGCTTTCTTT
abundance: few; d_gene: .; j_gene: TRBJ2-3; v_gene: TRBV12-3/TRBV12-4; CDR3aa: CASSRIGSPDTQYF; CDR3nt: TGTGCCAGCAGCAGAATAGGTAGCCCAGATACGCAGTATTTT
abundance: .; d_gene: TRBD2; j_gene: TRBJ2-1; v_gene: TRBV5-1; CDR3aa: CASSLMGLAGASSYNEQFF; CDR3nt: TGCGCCAGCAGCTTGATGGGACTAGCGGGTGCGAGCTCCTACAATGAGCAGTTCTTC
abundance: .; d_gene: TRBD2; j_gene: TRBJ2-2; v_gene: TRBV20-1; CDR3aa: CCASSFLAGGRTGELFF; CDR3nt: TGCTGTGCTAGTTCTTTCCTAGCGGGAGGGCGAACCGGGGAGCTGTTTTTT
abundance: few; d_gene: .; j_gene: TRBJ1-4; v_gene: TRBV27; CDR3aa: CASTARGGMREKLFF; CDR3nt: TGTGCCAGCACTGCACGGGGGGGGATGCGTGAAAAACTGTTTTTT
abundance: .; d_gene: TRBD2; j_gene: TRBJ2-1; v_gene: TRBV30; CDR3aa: CAWRYAGGPGNEQFF; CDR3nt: TGTGCCTGGAGGTACGCGGGAGGGCCCGGGAATGAGCAGTTCTTC
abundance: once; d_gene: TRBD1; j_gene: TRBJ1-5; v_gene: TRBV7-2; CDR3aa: CASSLGGTGRQPQHF; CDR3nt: TGTGCCAGCAGCTTAGGGGGGACAGGGCGACAGCCCCAGCATTTT
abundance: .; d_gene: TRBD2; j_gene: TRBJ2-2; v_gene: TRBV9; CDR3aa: CASSNSGKDGELFF; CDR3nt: TGTGCCAGCAGCAATAGCGGGAAAGACGGGGAGCTGTTTTTT
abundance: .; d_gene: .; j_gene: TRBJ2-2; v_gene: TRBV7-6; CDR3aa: CASRAVAGKSNTGELFF; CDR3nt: TGTGCCAGCAGAGCAGTGGCGGGGAAATCGAACACCGGGGAGCTGTTTTTT
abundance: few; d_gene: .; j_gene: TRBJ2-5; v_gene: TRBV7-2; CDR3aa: CASSFDRFQETQYF; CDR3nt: TGTGCCAGCAGCTTTGACAGATTCCAAGAGACCCAGTACTTC
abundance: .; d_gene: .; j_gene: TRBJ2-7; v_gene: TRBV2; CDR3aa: CASPGRSGYEQYF; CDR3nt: TGTGCCAGTCCGGGGCGAAGTGGCTACGAGCAGTACTTC
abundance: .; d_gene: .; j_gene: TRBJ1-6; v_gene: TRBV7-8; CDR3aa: CASSLGTALGGSPLHF; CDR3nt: TGTGCCAGCAGCTTAGGAACAGCCCTGGGAGGTTCACCCCTCCACTTT